The rows below give T cell receptor beta chains drawn from one sample of a study of shared clonotypes between healthy human individuals. Some clones are missing from TCRdb's copy, which holds only in-frame ones; the method was immunoSEQ multiplex PCR. Here the sample spans about 2 million clones, roughly 94% being singletons. What was sequenced was naive CD8+ T cells sorted from blood. The receptors stem from a man younger than 35 in good health. CDR3s include the opening cysteine and the closing phenylalanine or tryptophan. D genes are given only for firm matches. Some rows have no size entry. The others give once, few or many, or a class for an expanded clone.

TRBV19,TRBJ2-7,.,TRBD2,TGTGCCAGTAGTATGGGACTAGCGAGAACCTACGAGCAGTACTTC,CASSMGLARTYEQYF
TRBV2,TRBJ2-7,.,TRBD1,TGTGCCACCTCCCCCGGGACAGGTAACTACGAGCAGTACTTC,CATSPGTGNYEQYF
TRBV27,TRBJ2-1,.,.,TGTGCCAGCAGTTTACCCCGCAGGGAATCCGAGCAGTTCTTC,CASSLPRRESEQFF
TRBV10-3,TRBJ2-3,.,.,TGTGCCATCAGGGATGCAGACACGCAGTATTTT,CAIRDADTQYF
TRBV9,TRBJ1-2,once,.,TGTGCCAGCAGCCCAGAAGGGGAGCCGTATGGCTACACCTTC,CASSPEGEPYGYTF
TRBV4-2,TRBJ2-4,.,TRBD1,TGTGCCAGCAGCCTAGGACAGGGACCGATAGCCAAAAACATTCAGTACTTC,CASSLGQGPIAKNIQYF
TRBV28,TRBJ2-7,.,.,TGTGCCAGCAGTCCCCGTGGTCTGAGGGAGCAGTACTTC,CASSPRGLREQYF
TRBV4-3,TRBJ2-1,once,TRBD1,TGCGCCAGCAGCCAAGACGGGACAGGGGAATACAATGAGCAGTTCTTC,CASSQDGTGEYNEQFF
TRBV6-5,TRBJ2-5,.,.,TGTGCCAGCACCTCCTCCCCGGACAGCCAAGAGACCCAGTACTTC,CASTSSPDSQETQYF
TRBV4-3,TRBJ2-5,once,.,TGCGCCAGCAGCCAGGGGTGGGGCAGGGGAGAGACCCAGTACTTC,CASSQGWGRGETQYF
TRBV4-1,TRBJ1-1,.,.,TGCGCCAGCAGCCAAGTTCGCTCACTGAACACTGAAGCTTTCTTT,CASSQVRSLNTEAFF
TRBV28,TRBJ2-5,.,.,TGTGCCAGCAGTTCCTACGGAGTGGGCGAGACCCAGTACTTC,CASSSYGVGETQYF
TRBV27,TRBJ2-1,.,.,TGTGCCAGCAGTTTAAATCCAGACTACAATGAGCAGTTCTTC,CASSLNPDYNEQFF
TRBV29-1,TRBJ2-1,.,TRBD2,TGCAGCGTTCGAGGACTAGCGGGATCCCCAACCCAATCCTACAATGAGCAGTTCTTC,CSVRGLAGSPTQSYNEQFF
TRBV30,TRBJ2-7,.,.,TGTGCCTACCTGGGGACGGGTGTAGGTTGGGAGCAGTACTTC,CAYLGTGVGWEQYF
TRBV7-9,TRBJ2-7,.,TRBD2,TGTGCCAGCAGCTCCCCGACTAGCGGGAGATCTTACGAGCAGTACTTC,CASSSPTSGRSYEQYF
TRBV6-1,TRBJ2-1,.,.,TGTGCCAGCAGTGAAGCGTGGGGCTGGGGGTACAATGAGCAGTTCTTC,CASSEAWGWGYNEQFF
TRBV11-1,TRBJ1-1,.,.,TGTGCCAGCAGCGAGGGTGGAGGGGCTGAAGCTTTCTTT,CASSEGGGAEAFF
TRBV5-6,TRBJ2-7,.,.,TGTGCCAGCAGCTTGGACAGCGGGTTCTACGAGCAGTACTTC,CASSLDSGFYEQYF
TRBV9,TRBJ2-1,.,TRBD2,TGTGCCAGCAGCGTAGCGGGAGGGCGAAATGAGCAGTTCTTC,CASSVAGGRNEQFF
TRBV5-4,TRBJ2-7,.,.,TGTGCCAGCAGCTTCCGGGGAGGCGAGCAGTACTTC,CASSFRGGEQYF
TRBV15,TRBJ2-7,.,TRBD1,TGTGCCACCAGCCCCAGGAAGGGACAGGGGTTCGGCGAGCAGTACTTC,CATSPRKGQGFGEQYF
TRBV13,TRBJ2-2,.,.,TGTGCCAGCGGACCGCTTACTACCGGGGAGCTGTTTTTT,CASGPLTTGELFF
TRBV5-8,TRBJ1-2,once,.,TGTGCTACCGGTGCGGGGACCTATGGCTACACCTTC,CATGAGTYGYTF
TRBV7-9,TRBJ2-7,.,TRBD1,TGTGCCAGCAGCCACCGACAGGGTAGCTCCTACGAGCAGTACTTC,CASSHRQGSSYEQYF
TRBV14,TRBJ2-5,.,.,TGTGCCAGCAGCCAAGATCCAGGAGGCAGGGCCCCCTTCCAAGAGACCCAGTACTTC,CASSQDPGGRAPFQETQYF
TRBV11-2,TRBJ1-3,.,.,TGTGCCAGCAGCTTTCCCGGCGAGCCAGAAACCTTCTCTGGAAACACCATATATTTT,CASSFPGEPETFSGNTIYF
TRBV7-9,TRBJ2-7,.,.,TGTGCCAGCAGCCGGGACCAAGGAGACGAGCAGTACTTC,CASSRDQGDEQYF
TRBV6-5,TRBJ1-1,.,.,TGTGCCAGCAGGTATCTCGGGGACACTGAAGCTTTCTTT,CASRYLGDTEAFF
TRBV11-2,TRBJ2-3,.,TRBD2,TGTGCCAGCAGCCCTGTCGGCGGGAGTTCAGATACGCAGTATTTT,CASSPVGGSSDTQYF
TRBV29-1,TRBJ2-1,.,.,TGCAGCGTTGTCGTCATCTACAATGAGCAGTTCTTC,CSVVVIYNEQFF
TRBV6-5,TRBJ2-3,.,.,TGTGCCAGCAGTTACTCTGGCTACTCGGATACGCAGTATTTT,CASSYSGYSDTQYF
TRBV15,TRBJ2-2,.,.,TGTGCCACCAGCAGACACAGGGCGGAGGAGCTGTTTTTT,CATSRHRAEELFF
TRBV6-5,TRBJ1-1,.,.,TGTGCCAGCAGTTACCCGACTGAAGCTTTCTTT,CASSYPTEAFF
TRBV6-1,TRBJ2-7,.,TRBD2,TGTGCCAGCAGTGGGACTAGCGGGGGGGATACCTACGAGCAGTACTTC,CASSGTSGGDTYEQYF
TRBV10-3,TRBJ1-2,once,TRBD1,TGTGCCATCAGTGAGTCTTTTCCGGGACAGGGGGCTCATGGCTACACCTTC,CAISESFPGQGAHGYTF
TRBV28,TRBJ1-6,few,.,TGTGCCAGCAGTTTTATCAATTCACCCCTCCACTTT,CASSFINSPLHF
TRBV5-1,TRBJ1-2,.,.,TGCGCCAGCAGCGATGGGCTTCGGGAGGAAATCTATGGCTACACCTTC,CASSDGLREEIYGYTF
TRBV4-1,TRBJ2-1,once,TRBD2,TGCGCCAGCAGCCCCCGAGAGGTCAGCGGGAGAAACAATGAGCAGTTCTTC,CASSPREVSGRNNEQFF
TRBV13,TRBJ1-2,.,TRBD1,TGTGCCAGCAGCGCGGGACAGGGCCAAATCTATGGCTACACCTTC,CASSAGQGQIYGYTF
TRBV25-1,TRBJ2-7,.,.,TGTGCCAGCAGTGTTGGCTACGAGCAGTACTTC,CASSVGYEQYF
TRBV4-2,TRBJ2-5,.,.,TGTGCCAGCAGCCAGTGGGGTAACCAAGAGACCCAGTACTTC,CASSQWGNQETQYF
TRBV27,TRBJ2-1,.,.,TGTGCCAGCAGTCCACAGGATGGATTTGGTAATGAGCAGTTCTTC,CASSPQDGFGNEQFF
TRBV10-3,TRBJ1-1,.,.,TGTGCCATCAGTGAGGGGGGAGGAGGGAAGAACACTGAAGCTTTCTTT,CAISEGGGGKNTEAFF
TRBV7-2,TRBJ2-7,.,.,TGTGCCAGCAGCTTCGCGCCGAACCCCTACGAGCAGTACTTC,CASSFAPNPYEQYF
TRBV4-1,TRBJ2-5,.,TRBD2,TGCGCCAGCAGCCATCGTGCGGGGGGGCGCGAGACCCAGTACTTC,CASSHRAGGRETQYF
TRBV5-1,TRBJ2-3,.,.,TGCGCCAGCAGCTCGGGGTGGGGAGATACGCAGTATTTT,CASSSGWGDTQYF